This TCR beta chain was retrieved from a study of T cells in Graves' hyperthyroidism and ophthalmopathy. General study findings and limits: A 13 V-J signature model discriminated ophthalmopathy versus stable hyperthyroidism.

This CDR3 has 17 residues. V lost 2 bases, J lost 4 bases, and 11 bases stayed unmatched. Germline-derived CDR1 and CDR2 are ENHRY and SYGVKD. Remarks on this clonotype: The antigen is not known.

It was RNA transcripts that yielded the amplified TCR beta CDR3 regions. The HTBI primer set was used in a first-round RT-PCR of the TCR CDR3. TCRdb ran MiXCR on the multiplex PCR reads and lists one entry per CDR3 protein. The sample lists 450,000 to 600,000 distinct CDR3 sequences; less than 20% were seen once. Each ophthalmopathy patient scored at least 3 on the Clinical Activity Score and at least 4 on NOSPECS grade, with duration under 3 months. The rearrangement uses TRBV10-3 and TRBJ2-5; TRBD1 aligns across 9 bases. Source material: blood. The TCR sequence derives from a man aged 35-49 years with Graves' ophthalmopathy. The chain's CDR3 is CAISELYRGHGGETQYF. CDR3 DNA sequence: TGTGCCATCAGTGAGCTCTACAGGGGGCATGGGGGAGAGACCCAGTACTTC.